The rows below give T cell receptor beta chains drawn from one sample of a study of human T cells and chemical hapten exposure. TCRdb fed the RACE reads into MiXCR, producing one record per CDR3 protein. The data hold about 380,000 distinct CDR3 sequences, with under 6.5% observed a single time. This specimen consisted of whole blood, obtained in connection with sensitization to the hapten diphenylcyclopropenone (DPC). Receptors originate from a woman under 30 with alopecia areata. Some clones in this sample may be carry-over from other donors' samples. CDR3s include the opening cysteine and the closing phenylalanine or tryptophan. Each record gives: clone size, V gene, J gene, D gene, CDR3 protein, CDR3 DNA. A D gene is named only where the DNA matches it firmly. Clone size is shown for a subset of rows, as once, few, many or a class of expanded clone.

few	TRBV13	TRBJ2-3	-	CASSLAQEGTDTQYF	TGTGCCAGCAGCTTAGCGCAGGAGGGCACAGATACGCAGTATTTT
many	TRBV4-3	TRBJ1-4	-	CASSLNGPGSLDEKLFF	TGCGCCAGCAGCCTCAATGGCCCAGGGTCTCTGGATGAAAAACTGTTTTTT
many	TRBV7-3	TRBJ1-6	-	CASSLGGNSPLHF	TGTGCCAGCAGTTTAGGGGGAAATTCACCCCTCCACTTT
few	TRBV12-3/TRBV12-4	TRBJ2-3	-	CASSLAQLADTQYF	TGTGCCAGCAGTTTAGCGCAGTTAGCAGATACGCAGTATTTT
many	TRBV27	TRBJ2-4	-	CASSLGASGKNIQYF	TGTGCCAGCAGTCTGGGGGCCAGCGGGAAAAACATTCAGTACTTC
-	TRBV21-1	TRBJ2-3	-	CASSKRDRHTDTQYF	TGTGCCAGCAGCAAGCGGGACAGGCACACAGATACGCAGTATTTT
-	TRBV7-9	TRBJ1-2	-	CASSQDVGDYGYTF	TGTGCCAGCAGCCAAGACGTGGGCGACTATGGCTACACCTTC
many	TRBV20-1	TRBJ1-5	TRBD1	CSADPQGDNQPQHF	TGCAGTGCGGATCCTCAGGGGGACAATCAGCCCCAGCATTTT
-	TRBV6-6	TRBJ1-1	-	CASSSSDRKNTEAFF	-
many	TRBV5-1	TRBJ1-2	TRBD1	CASSSSGQGDGYTF	TGCGCCAGCAGCTCTTCGGGACAGGGGGATGGCTACACCTTC
-	TRBV5-1	TRBJ1-1	-	CASSSGVTYTEAFF	TGCGCCAGCAGCTCAGGGGTGACCTACACTGAAGCTTTCTTT
few	TRBV5-1	TRBJ2-3	-	CASSLARNLENTQYF	TGCGCCAGCAGCTTGGCTCGTAACTTGGAAAATACGCAGTATTTT
few	TRBV10-3	TRBJ1-6	TRBD1	CAVGQGNSPLHF	TGTGCCGTCGGACAGGGTAATTCACCCCTCCACTTT
few	TRBV19	TRBJ1-5	-	CASSSRQGYNQPQHF	TGTGCCAGTAGTTCCCGTCAGGGATACAATCAGCCCCAGCATTTT
many	TRBV5-1	TRBJ2-3	TRBD2	CASSPSVAGGQYTQYF	TGCGCCAGCAGCCCAAGCGTAGCGGGGGGGCAGTATACGCAGTATTTT
few	TRBV7-3	TRBJ2-3	-	CASSSDRRVQYF	TGTGCCAGCAGCTCGGACAGGAGGGTGCAGTATTTT
many	TRBV7-2	TRBJ2-7	-	CASSLAVNEQYF	TGTGCCAGCAGCTTAGCGGTAAACGAGCAGTACTTC
many	TRBV24-1	TRBJ1-1	-	CATSDGAGLQAFF	TGTGCCACCAGTGATGGAGCGGGACTACAAGCTTTCTTT
-	TRBV3-1	TRBJ1-3	TRBD1	CASSPDRGDTIYF	TGTGCCAGCAGCCCGGACAGGGGAGACACCATATATTTT
many	TRBV29-1	TRBJ2-3	TRBD1	CSVGGQGESKSSTDTQYF	TGCAGCGTTGGGGGACAGGGGGAATCTAAGAGCAGCACAGATACGCAGTATTTT
few	TRBV6-2/TRBV6-3	TRBJ1-1	-	CASSSAQGDTEAFF	TGTGCCAGCAGTTCAGCGCAGGGCGATACTGAAGCTTTCTTT
few	TRBV7-9	TRBJ2-3	-	CASSSIRVDTQYF	TGTGCCAGCAGCTCTATCAGGGTAGATACGCAGTATTTT
-	TRBV4-1	TRBJ1-3	-	CASSKNRVGSGNTIYF	TGCGCCAGCAGCAAAAACAGGGTCGGCTCTGGAAACACCATATATTTT
-	TRBV7-2	TRBJ1-5	-	CASSLVGALNQPQHF	TGTGCCAGCAGCTTAGTAGGGGCCCTCAATCAGCCCCAGCATTTT
few	TRBV5-1	TRBJ2-2	TRBD2	CASSLAGGNTGELFF	TGCGCCAGCAGCTTAGCGGGGGGAAACACCGGGGAGCTGTTTTTT
-	TRBV24-1	TRBJ2-5	TRBD2	CATMASGTETQYF	TGTGCCACCATGGCTAGCGGAACAGAGACCCAGTACTTC
many	TRBV3-1	TRBJ1-2	TRBD1	CASSQVFGTANYGYTF	TGTGCCAGCAGCCAAGTCTTCGGGACAGCTAACTATGGCTACACCTTC
few	TRBV6-6	TRBJ1-5	-	CASSYSIAGHSNQPQHF	TGTGCCAGCAGTTACTCGATCGCAGGGCATAGCAATCAGCCCCAGCATTTT
-	TRBV18	TRBJ2-4	-	CASSPREVAKNIQYF	TGTGCCAGCTCACCACGGGAAGTAGCCAAAAACATTCAGTACTTC
many	TRBV2	TRBJ1-1	-	CASTGQTYTEAFF	TGTGCCAGCACCGGACAGACTTACACTGAAGCTTTCTTT
many	TRBV20-1	TRBJ1-2	-	CSAHYKSNYGYTF	TGCAGTGCTCACTACAAATCTAACTATGGCTACACCTTC
few	TRBV12-3/TRBV12-4	TRBJ2-7	-	CASAPGQSIYEQYF	TGTGCCAGCGCCCCCGGACAGAGCATTTACGAGCAGTACTTC
-	TRBV11-3	TRBJ2-1	TRBD1	CASSFLGGQGVHEQFF	TGTGCCAGCAGCTTTTTAGGTGGTCAGGGGGTCCATGAGCAGTTCTTC
many	TRBV28	TRBJ2-7	-	CASSSVDEQYF	TGTGCCAGCAGTTCAGTGGACGAGCAGTACTTC
few	TRBV7-2	TRBJ1-1	-	CASSFSAPDTEAFF	TGTGCCAGCAGCTTCTCGGCCCCAGACACTGAAGCTTTCTTT
-	TRBV21-1	TRBJ2-7	-	CASSKWDRQYF	TGTGCCAGCAGCAAATGGGACAGGCAGTACTTC
few	TRBV6-1	TRBJ2-1	TRBD1	CASRAFPGQGGSSYNEQFF	TGTGCCAGCAGAGCCTTCCCGGGACAGGGAGGGAGCTCCTACAATGAGCAGTTCTTC
many	TRBV18	TRBJ1-1	-	CASSPRTDEAFF	TGTGCCAGCTCACCTCGGACAGACGAAGCTTTCTTT
many	TRBV5-1	TRBJ1-2	TRBD1	CASSFQQGTVGYTF	TGCGCCAGCAGCTTCCAACAGGGGACGGTTGGCTACACCTTC
few	TRBV10-2	TRBJ1-1	-	CASSLGTGPLNTEAFF	TGCGCCAGCAGCCTAGGAACGGGACCCCTGAACACTGAAGCTTTCTTT
few	TRBV25-1	TRBJ1-1	-	CASSTTKNTEAFF	TGTGCCAGCAGCACCACAAAGAACACTGAAGCTTTCTTT
few	TRBV7-9	TRBJ2-1	-	CASRLNEQFF	TGTGCCAGCCGGTTGAATGAGCAGTTCTTC
many	TRBV7-9	TRBJ1-1	TRBD1	CASSSGGTEGEAFF	TGTGCCAGCAGCTCCGGGGGGACAGAGGGTGAAGCTTTCTTT
many	TRBV4-2	TRBJ1-3	-	CASSQDWSAGYGNTIYF	TGTGCCAGCAGCCAAGATTGGTCGGCAGGGTATGGAAACACCATATATTTT
few	TRBV24-1	TRBJ2-2	-	CATSDLGVTDPGELFF	TGTGCCACCAGTGATTTAGGGGTAACAGATCCCGGGGAGCTGTTTTTT
many	TRBV3-1	TRBJ1-1	TRBD1	CASSRDRIAEAFF	TGTGCCAGCAGCCGGGACAGGATAGCGGAAGCTTTCTTT
medium-sized	TRBV5-6	TRBJ1-2	-	CASRSQDNYGYTF	TGTGCCAGCAGATCCCAGGATAACTATGGCTACACCTTC
many	TRBV5-1	TRBJ2-5	-	CASSLWGGDNQETQYF	TGCGCCAGCAGCTTATGGGGCGGGGACAACCAAGAGACCCAGTACTTC